This T cell receptor beta chain was retrieved from a study of T cells after yellow fever vaccination. General study points: Bulk-population clonotypes that are abundant could appear as contaminants in FACS-sorted repertoires.

Of note for this clonotype: Antigen specificity is unknown.

The CDR3 spans 13 residues. CDR1 and CDR2 from the germline V gene are DFQATT and SNEGSKA (reference sequence). Trimming pared 5 bases from V and 1 base from J, leaving 11 bases between. 5'RACE template switching added a universal primer site and UMIs to TCR cDNA. Via MiXCR, TCRdb re-called the 5' RACE reads, giving one row per CDR3 protein. The sample lists almost 600,000 distinct CDR3 sequences; approximately 13% were seen once. Sequencing was performed on PBMCs, taken on the day of the yellow fever booster vaccination. This clonotype was obtained from a man aged 25-40 years who received the YFV17D yellow fever vaccine. The chain carries TRBV20-1 and TRBJ1-2, with TRBD1 as a possible D gene (6 bases). The CDR3 loop reads CSAGQNINYGYTF. In DNA, the CDR3 is TGCAGTGCTGGACAGAACATTAACTATGGCTACACCTTC.